The rows below give T cell receptor beta chains drawn from one sample of a study of shared clonotypes between healthy human individuals. The table came from immunoSEQ multiplex PCR; TCRdb's copy has only in-frame clones and leaves some out. The profile shows around 500,000 clones, around four fifths of them singletons. Sequenced material: PBMCs. All receptors derive from a middle-aged woman in good health. Some clones in this sample may be carry-over from other donors' samples. Both conserved end residues are part of each CDR3. D genes are given only for firm matches. Only some rows state a clone size, as once, few, many or a class for expanded clones.

d_call	v_call	clone_size	j_call	cdr3_aa	cdr3_nt
.	TRBV5-4	.	TRBJ2-3	CASSLVSGRTDTQYF	TGTGCCAGCAGCTTGGTTAGCGGCCGCACAGATACGCAGTATTTT
.	TRBV12-2	.	TRBJ2-2	CASRLAAEGGRDTGELFF	TGTGCAAGTCGCTTAGCGGCGGAGGGCGGGAGGGACACCGGGGAGCTGTTTTTT
.	TRBV7-2	.	TRBJ1-2	CASSSLRGGYGYTF	TGTGCCAGCAGCTCCCTACGGGGGGGCTATGGCTACACCTTC
.	TRBV10-2	few	TRBJ1-2	CASSEGARTASSGYTF	TGCGCCAGCAGTGAAGGAGCCCGGACAGCTTCGAGCGGCTACACCTTC
.	TRBV7-2	once	TRBJ1-2	CASSSDWGGDGYTF	TGTGCCAGCAGCTCCGATTGGGGGGGCGATGGCTACACCTTC
.	TRBV11-3	.	TRBJ2-1	CASSPRSGEVSNEQFF	TGTGCCAGCAGCCCAAGATCAGGTGAGGTAAGCAATGAGCAGTTCTTC
.	TRBV5-1	.	TRBJ2-3	CASNPAAFTDTQYF	TGCGCCAGCAATCCTGCAGCATTTACAGATACGCAGTATTTT
.	TRBV19	few	TRBJ2-5	CASSAGDTQETQYF	TGTGCCAGCAGCGCCGGGGACACGCAAGAGACCCAGTACTTC
TRBD1	TRBV9	.	TRBJ1-2	CASSALDRGLFYVYGYTF	TGTGCCAGCAGCGCGCTCGACAGGGGGCTATTTTACGTCTATGGCTACACCTTC
TRBD2	TRBV4-2	.	TRBJ2-1	CASSQDGSGRADNEQFF	TGTGCCAGCAGCCAAGATGGGAGCGGGAGGGCCGACAATGAGCAGTTCTTC
.	TRBV28	.	TRBJ1-1	CASSPQTRSDTEAFF	TGTGCCAGCAGTCCCCAAACGCGTTCAGACACTGAAGCTTTCTTT
.	TRBV6-1	.	TRBJ2-7	CASSELGLTPYEQYF	TGTGCCAGCAGTGAATTGGGGCTTACGCCCTACGAGCAGTACTTC
TRBD1	TRBV7-2	.	TRBJ1-1	CASSLGGTGWTEAFF	TGTGCCAGCAGCTTAGGGGGGACAGGGTGGACTGAAGCTTTCTTT
TRBD2	TRBV2	.	TRBJ2-3	CASSLAGIETDTQYF	TGTGCCAGCAGCTTAGCGGGAATTGAGACAGATACGCAGTATTTT
TRBD2	TRBV30	.	TRBJ2-3	CAWSAGLGADTQYF	TGTGCCTGGAGTGCGGGACTAGGGGCAGATACGCAGTATTTT
.	TRBV19	.	TRBJ2-5	CASSIGLEETQYF	TGTGCCAGTAGTATCGGACTGGAAGAGACCCAGTACTTC
.	TRBV19	.	TRBJ2-2	CATAGGGGTGELFF	TGTGCCACCGCTGGGGGGGGCGGCACCGGGGAGCTGTTTTTT
TRBD2	TRBV5-1	.	TRBJ2-7	CASSFAPGGQVEQYF	TGCGCCAGCAGCTTCGCGCCGGGAGGGCAGGTCGAGCAGTACTTC
TRBD2	TRBV5-6	once	TRBJ2-7	CASSRAGVAYEQYF	TGTGCCAGCAGCAGAGCGGGAGTGGCCTACGAGCAGTACTTC
.	TRBV19	.	TRBJ2-2	CASRTDPGNTGELFF	TGTGCCAGTAGGACGGACCCCGGGAACACCGGGGAGCTGTTTTTT
.	TRBV5-6	.	TRBJ2-7	CASSLGFYGQGPYEQYF	TGTGCCAGCAGCTTGGGCTTCTATGGGCAGGGACCCTACGAGCAGTACTTC
.	TRBV10-2	.	TRBJ1-1	CASSYDPRSGLNTEAFF	TGCGCCAGCAGCTACGACCCCCGGTCCGGGCTGAACACTGAAGCTTTCTTT
.	TRBV29-1	.	TRBJ1-5	CSVDDRNRDGNQPQHF	TGCAGCGTTGACGACCGAAACCGGGACGGTAATCAGCCCCAGCATTTT
TRBD2	TRBV4-3	.	TRBJ2-7	CASSQGTSGGSYEQYF	TGCGCCAGCAGCCAAGGGACTAGCGGGGGCTCCTACGAGCAGTACTTC
.	TRBV6-6	few	TRBJ1-2	CASSTDSMGGYTF	TGTGCCAGCAGCACGGACAGCATGGGTGGCTACACCTTC
.	TRBV14	.	TRBJ2-7	CASSPTQDRDYEQYF	TGTGCCAGCAGCCCTACGCAAGACCGGGACTACGAGCAGTACTTC
.	TRBV27	few	TRBJ1-1	CASSLALPSESRAFF	TGTGCCAGCAGTCTAGCCCTCCCTTCAGAGTCAAGAGCTTTCTTT
.	TRBV30	.	TRBJ2-3	CAWSIGHPGTDTQYF	TGTGCCTGGAGCATCGGACATCCGGGCACAGATACGCAGTATTTT
TRBD2	TRBV5-1	.	TRBJ2-3	CASSLGASGLTDTQYF	TGCGCCAGCAGCTTGGGGGCTAGCGGCCTCACAGATACGCAGTATTTT
TRBD1	TRBV27	.	TRBJ2-6	CASSHDRAGANVLTF	TGTGCCAGCAGTCATGACAGGGCTGGGGCCAACGTCCTGACTTTC
TRBD2	TRBV11-2	.	TRBJ2-7	CASSRTSGAHYEQYF	TGTGCCAGCAGCCGGACTAGCGGGGCACACTACGAGCAGTACTTC
.	TRBV11-2	once	TRBJ2-2	CASSQGRNTGELFF	TGTGCCAGCAGCCAGGGACGGAACACCGGGGAGCTGTTTTTT
.	TRBV28	.	TRBJ1-1	CASSPGGRGTEAFF	TGTGCCAGCAGTCCCGGCGGCAGGGGCACTGAAGCTTTCTTT
.	TRBV9	.	TRBJ2-3	CASSVYRGGDTQYF	TGTGCCAGCAGCGTTTACAGGGGGGGAGATACGCAGTATTTT
.	TRBV19	.	TRBJ2-7	CASTPGGFYEQYF	TGTGCCAGTACCCCAGGCGGTTTTTACGAGCAGTACTTC
.	TRBV28	.	TRBJ1-4	CASSLGANEKLFF	TGTGCCAGCAGTTTGGGGGCTAATGAAAAACTGTTTTTT
.	TRBV5-1	few	TRBJ1-4	CASSPAGASREKLFF	TGCGCCAGCAGCCCGGCGGGTGCCTCGAGGGAAAAACTGTTTTTT